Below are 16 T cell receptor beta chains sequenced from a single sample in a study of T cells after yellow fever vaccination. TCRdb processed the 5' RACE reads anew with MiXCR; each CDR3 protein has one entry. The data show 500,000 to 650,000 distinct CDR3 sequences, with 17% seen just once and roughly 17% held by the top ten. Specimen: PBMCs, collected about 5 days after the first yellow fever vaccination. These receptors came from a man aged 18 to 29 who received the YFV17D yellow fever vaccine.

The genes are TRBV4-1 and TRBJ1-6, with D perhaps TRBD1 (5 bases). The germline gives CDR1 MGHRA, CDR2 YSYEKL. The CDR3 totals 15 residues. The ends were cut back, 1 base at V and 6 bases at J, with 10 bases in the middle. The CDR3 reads CASSQGLGGNSPLHF. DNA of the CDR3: TGCGCCAGCAGCCAAGGGTTGGGGGGTAATTCACCCCTCCACTTT.

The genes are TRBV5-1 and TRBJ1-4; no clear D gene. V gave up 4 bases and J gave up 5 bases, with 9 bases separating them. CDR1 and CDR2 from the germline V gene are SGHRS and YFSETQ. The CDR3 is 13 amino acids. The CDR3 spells CASSHPGNEKLFF. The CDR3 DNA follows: TGCGCCAGCAGCCACCCGGGAAATGAAAAACTGTTTTTT.

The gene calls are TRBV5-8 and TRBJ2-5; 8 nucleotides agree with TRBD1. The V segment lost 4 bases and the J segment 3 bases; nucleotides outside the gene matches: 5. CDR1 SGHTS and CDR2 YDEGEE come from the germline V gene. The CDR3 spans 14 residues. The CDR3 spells CASSPGQAKETQYF. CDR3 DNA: TGTGCCAGCAGCCCGGGACAGGCGAAAGAGACCCAGTACTTC.

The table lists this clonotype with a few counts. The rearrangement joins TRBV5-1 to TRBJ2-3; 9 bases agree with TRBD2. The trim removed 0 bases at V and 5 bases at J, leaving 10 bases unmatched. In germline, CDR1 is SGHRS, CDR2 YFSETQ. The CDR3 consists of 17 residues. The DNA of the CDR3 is TGCGCCAGCAGCTTGGCCGAAGCGGGGGGTTACGGAGATACGCAGTATTTT. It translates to CASSLAEAGGYGDTQYF.

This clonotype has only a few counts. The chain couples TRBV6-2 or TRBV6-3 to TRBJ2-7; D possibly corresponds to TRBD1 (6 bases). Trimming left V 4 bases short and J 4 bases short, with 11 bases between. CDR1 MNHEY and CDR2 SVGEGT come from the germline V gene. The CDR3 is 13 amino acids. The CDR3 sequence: CASSWGRSYEQYF. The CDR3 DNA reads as TGTGCCAGCAGTTGGGGGCGGTCTTACGAGCAGTACTTC.

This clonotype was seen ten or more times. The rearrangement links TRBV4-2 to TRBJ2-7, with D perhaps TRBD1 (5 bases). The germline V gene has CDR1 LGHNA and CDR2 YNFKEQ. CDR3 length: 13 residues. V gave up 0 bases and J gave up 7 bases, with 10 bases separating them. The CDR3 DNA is TGTGCCAGCAGCCAAGAGTGGGGCTGGGAGCAGTACGTC. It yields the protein CASSQEWGWEQYV.

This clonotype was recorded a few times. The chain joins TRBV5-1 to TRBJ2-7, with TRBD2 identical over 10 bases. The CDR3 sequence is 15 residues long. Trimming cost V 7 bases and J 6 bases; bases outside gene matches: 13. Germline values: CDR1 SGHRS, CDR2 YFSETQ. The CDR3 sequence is CASRAGGASLGEQYF. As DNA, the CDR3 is TGCGCCAGCCGAGCGGGGGGGGCCTCCTTGGGCGAGCAGTACTTC.

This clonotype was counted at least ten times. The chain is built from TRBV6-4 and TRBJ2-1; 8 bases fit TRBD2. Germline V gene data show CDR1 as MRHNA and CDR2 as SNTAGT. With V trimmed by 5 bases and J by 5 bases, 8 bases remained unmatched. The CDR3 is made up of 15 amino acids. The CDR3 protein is CASSPFGGANNEQFF. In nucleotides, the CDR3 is TGTGCCAGCAGTCCCTTCGGGGGGGCTAACAATGAGCAGTTCTTC.

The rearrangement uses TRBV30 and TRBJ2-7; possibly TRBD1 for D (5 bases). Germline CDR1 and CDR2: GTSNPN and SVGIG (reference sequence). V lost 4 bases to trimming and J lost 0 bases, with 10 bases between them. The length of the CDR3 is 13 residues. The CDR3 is CAWTTGNSYEQYF. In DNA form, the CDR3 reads TGTGCCTGGACAACAGGAAACTCCTACGAGCAGTACTTC.

This chain's CDR3 is CASSQAVLSSPLHF. CDR3 coding DNA: TGTGCCAGCAGCCAAGCAGTACTGAGTTCACCCCTCCACTTT. The chain couples TRBV3-1 to TRBJ1-6; no firm D call. This CDR3 is built from 14 residues. From germline, CDR1 is LGHDT and CDR2 YNNKEL (reference sequence). Deletions cut 1 base from V and 9 bases from J, with 10 bases between.

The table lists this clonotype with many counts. For the CDR3, the DNA is TGCGCCAGCAGCCAAGAGAGAGGGGACCGACTCTCTGGAAACACCATATATTTT. Amino acids: CASSQERGDRLSGNTIYF. J is TRBJ1-3 and V is TRBV4-3; D perhaps matches TRBD1 (5 bases). Germline loops: CDR1 LGHNA, CDR2 YSLEER. The CDR3 has 18 residues. V was trimmed by 0 bases and J by 0 bases, leaving 15 bases between them.

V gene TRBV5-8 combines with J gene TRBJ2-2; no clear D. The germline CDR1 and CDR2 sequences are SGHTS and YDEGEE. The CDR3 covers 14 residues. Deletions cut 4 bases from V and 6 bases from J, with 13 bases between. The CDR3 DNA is TGTGCCAGCAGCCATCCGTGGGTGGCCGGGGAGCTGTTTTTT. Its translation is CASSHPWVAGELFF.

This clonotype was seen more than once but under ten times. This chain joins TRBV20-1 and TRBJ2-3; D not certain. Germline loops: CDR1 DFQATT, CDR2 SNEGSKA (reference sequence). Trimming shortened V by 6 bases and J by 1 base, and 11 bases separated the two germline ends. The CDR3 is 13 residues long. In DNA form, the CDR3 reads TGCAGTGCGGGCAAGGGTGGCACAGATACGCAGTATTTT. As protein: CSAGKGGTDTQYF.

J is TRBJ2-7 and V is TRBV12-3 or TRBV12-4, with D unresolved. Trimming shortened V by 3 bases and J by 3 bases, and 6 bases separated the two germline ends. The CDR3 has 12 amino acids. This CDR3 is CASSFNVYEQYF. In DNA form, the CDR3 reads TGTGCCAGCAGTTTCAATGTCTACGAGCAGTACTTC.

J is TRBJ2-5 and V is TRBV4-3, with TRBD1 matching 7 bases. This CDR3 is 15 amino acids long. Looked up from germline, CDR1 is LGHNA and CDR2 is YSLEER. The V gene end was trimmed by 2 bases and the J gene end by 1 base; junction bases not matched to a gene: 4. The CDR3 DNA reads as TGCGCCAGCAGCCAAAGGGACAGCCTCCAAGAGACCCAGTACTTC. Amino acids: CASSQRDSLQETQYF.

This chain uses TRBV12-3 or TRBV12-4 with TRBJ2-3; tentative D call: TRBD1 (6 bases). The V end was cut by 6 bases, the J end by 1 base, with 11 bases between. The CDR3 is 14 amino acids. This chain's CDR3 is CASRRTVGTDTQYF. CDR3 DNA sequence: TGTGCCAGCAGACGGACAGTGGGCACAGATACGCAGTATTTT.